The 31 T cell receptor beta chains below come from one sample, sequenced in a study of blood T cell repertoires in COVID-19. Repertoires were generated with immunoSEQ multiplex PCR, while TCRdb's copy carries only in-frame clones and drops some. Among around 220,000 clones listed, around 80% were seen once. The sample consisted of peripheral blood. These receptors all stem from a human donor in a cohort sampled during active COVID-19.

This clone was detected a few times. The CDR3 region is CASSDTSGTSYNEQFF. Here the CDR3 DNA reads TGTGCCAGCAGTGACACGAGCGGGACTTCCTACAATGAGCAGTTCTTC. The chain joins TRBV6-4 to TRBJ2-1; 7 bases map to TRBD2. The germline gives CDR1 MRHNA, CDR2 SNTAGT. V shed 2 bases, J shed 1 base, and the junction held 5 bases outside the gene matches. CDR3 length: 16 amino acids.

This clone was seen more than once but under ten times. The gene calls are TRBV6-5 and TRBJ2-7; 7 bases are a match to TRBD2. Germline CDR1 is MNHEY and CDR2 is SVGAGI. The CDR3 runs 14 residues. The J segment lost 2 bases and the V segment lost 6 bases, leaving 7 bases of the junction unmatched. The CDR3 DNA follows: TGTGCCAGCAGCTCAACTAGCGCGACCTACGAGCAGTACTTC. Protein product: CASSSTSATYEQYF.

The rearrangement links TRBV19 to TRBJ1-5, with D hard to call. The CDR3 length is 16 residues. The germline V gene encodes CDR1 LNHDA and CDR2 SQIVND (reference sequence). V was shortened by 5 bases and J by 0 bases, with 14 bases between the two germline ends. The CDR3 sequence is CASSPRGQYSNQPQHF. The DNA of the CDR3 is TGTGCCAGTAGTCCCCGTGGGCAATATAGCAATCAGCCCCAGCATTTT.

The chain carries TRBV28 and TRBJ1-2, with D possibly matching TRBD1 (5 bases). Trimming removed 11 bases at V and 2 bases at J, with 15 bases between. This CDR3 is 13 amino acids long. The germline V gene encodes CDR1 MDHEN and CDR2 SYDVKM. The CDR3 DNA reads as TGTGCCGTAAGGGGAATTGCGAACTATGGCTACACCTTC. Protein product: CAVRGIANYGYTF.

The chain links TRBV15 to TRBJ1-3; no clear D gene. Germline CDR1 LNHNV, CDR2 YYDKDF (reference sequence). The V gene lost 0 bases and the J gene lost 0 bases, with 6 bases spanning the gap. The CDR3 runs 15 residues. The CDR3 sequence: CATSRDNYSGNTIYF. DNA of the CDR3: TGTGCCACCAGCAGAGATAACTACTCTGGAAACACCATATATTTT.

The chain combines TRBV7-2 with TRBJ1-6; TRBD1 agrees at 8 bases. Per germline, CDR1 SGHTA and CDR2 FQGNSA. The ends lost 0 bases at V and 10 bases at J; junction bases unmatched: 5. The CDR3 length is 15 residues. This chain's CDR3 is CASSLAGQGGSPLHF. Here the CDR3 DNA reads TGTGCCAGCAGCTTAGCCGGACAGGGAGGATCACCCCTCCACTTT. The whole variable domain, filled in from reference TRBV7-2 and TRBJ1-6, reads GAGVSQSPSNKVTEKGKDVELRCDPISGHTALYWYRQSLGQGLEFLIYFQGNSAPDKSGLPSDRFSAERTGGSVSTLTIQRTQQEDSAVYLCASSLAGQGGSPLHFGNGTRLTVT.

The V and J genes are TRBV7-2 and TRBJ2-7; the D gene is possibly TRBD1 (6 bases). V was clipped by 0 bases and J by 2 bases, with 8 bases between them. The germline CDR1 and CDR2 sequences are SGHTA and FQGNSA. There are 14 residues in the CDR3. The CDR3: CASSLARQAYEQYF. CDR3 coding DNA: TGTGCCAGCAGCTTAGCGCGACAGGCCTACGAGCAGTACTTC.

This chain links TRBV11-2 with TRBJ1-2; D remains unclear. Germline V gene lookup returns CDR1 SGHAT and CDR2 FQNNGV. This CDR3 has 14 amino acids. Between the trimmed V and J ends, which lost 1 base and 4 bases, there was a span of 10 bases. The CDR3 region is CASSLGRSAYGYTF. The DNA for the CDR3 is TGTGCCAGCAGCTTAGGGAGGTCGGCCTATGGCTACACCTTC. Full variable domain (remainder filled in from reference TRBV11-2 and TRBJ1-2): EAGVAQSPRYKIIEKRQSVAFWCNPISGHATLYWYQQILGQGPKLLIQFQNNGVVDDSQLPKDRFSAERLKGVDSTLKIQPAKLEDSAVYLCASSLGRSAYGYTFGSGTRLTVV.

The CDR3 nucleotides read TGCAGCGGGGGCCGGGACAGAGTTTACAATGAGCAGTTCTTC. Protein sequence: CSGGRDRVYNEQFF. The J gene is TRBJ2-1, the V gene TRBV29-1; 7 nucleotides agree with TRBD1. V lost 7 bases and J lost 4; bases outside the gene matches: 10. Germline CDR1 and CDR2: SQVTM and ANQGSEA. There are 14 residues in the CDR3.

The gene calls are TRBV12-3 or TRBV12-4 and TRBJ2-5; the D gene is possibly TRBD2 (6 bases). The CDR3 spans 11 residues. V dropped 3 bases and J dropped 7 bases, with 6 bases sitting between them. CDR3 protein: CASSLGGTQYF. CDR3 coding DNA: TGTGCCAGCAGTTTGGGGGGGACCCAGTACTTC.

This clone was observed a few times. The chain has TRBV11-3 and TRBJ2-7, with D maybe TRBD1 (6 bases). Germline values: CDR1 SGHNT, CDR2 YENEEA. The CDR3 has 13 amino acids. The V gene lost 0 bases and the J gene lost 3 bases, with 6 bases spanning the gap. This CDR3 reads CASSLEDSYEQYF. The CDR3 coding sequence is TGTGCCAGCAGCTTAGAGGACAGCTACGAGCAGTACTTC.

This chain connects TRBV7-9 to TRBJ2-7; D may be TRBD2 (5 bases). Between the trimmed V and J ends, which lost 1 base and 0 bases, there was a span of 16 bases. The CDR3 is 17 amino acids. Germline CDR1 reads SEHNR; CDR2 reads FQNEAQ (reference sequence). CDR3 DNA: TGTGCCAGCAGCTTAGAGCGGCTGGACCTCTTCTCCTACGAGCAGTACTTC. Translation: CASSLERLDLFSYEQYF.

The table lists this clone with a count of one. The V call is TRBV30, the J call TRBJ1-1, with TRBD1 as a possible D gene (5 bases). This CDR3 contains 13 residues. The germline V and J ends were trimmed by 3 bases and 1 base, with 9 bases remaining between them. Germline V gene sequence: CDR1 GTSNPN, CDR2 SVGIG (reference sequence). CDR3 in DNA: TGTGCCTGGAGCGGACATGGGAACACTGAAGCTTTCTTT. Protein product: CAWSGHGNTEAFF.

The chain recombines TRBV3-1 (or the pseudogene TRBV3-2) with TRBJ1-2; D is possibly TRBD1 (5 bases). CDR1 and CDR2 (germline): LGHDT, YNNKEL (reference sequence). V was clipped by 4 bases and J by 5 bases, with 14 bases between them. The CDR3 has 14 residues. The CDR3 loop reads CASSPGDGPYGYTF. The CDR3 bases are TGTGCCAGCAGCCCGGGGGACGGCCCTTATGGCTACACCTTC.

The rearrangement uses TRBV6-5 and TRBJ2-1; TRBD2 agrees at 12 bases. The CDR3 runs 16 residues. Germline loops: CDR1 MNHEY, CDR2 SVGAGI. J gave up 8 bases and V 2 bases, and 7 bases lay outside the gene matches. CDR3 in DNA: TGTGCCAGCAGTTACGGTAGACTAGCGGGAGCCGATGAGCAGTTCTTC. This encodes CASSYGRLAGADEQFF.

The rearrangement joins TRBV18 to TRBJ2-3; a possible D gene is TRBD2 (6 bases). Germline-derived CDR1 and CDR2 are KGHSH and LQKENI. This CDR3 region has 13 residues. V shed 3 bases and J shed 3 bases, with 7 bases lying between them. The DNA of the CDR3 is TGTGCCAGCTCACCGCGGGGAACAGATACGCAGTATTTT. Its translation: CASSPRGTDTQYF. The whole variable domain, remainder taken from reference TRBV18 and TRBJ2-3, is NAGVMQNPRHLVRRRGQEARLRCSPMKGHSHVYWYRQLPEEGLKFMVYLQKENIIDESGMPKERFSAEFPKEGPSILRIQQVVRGDSAAYFCASSPRGTDTQYFGPGTRLTVL.

This clone was seen more than once but under ten times. V usage is TRBV4-1 and J usage is TRBJ1-1; 8 positions agree with TRBD1. The CDR3 runs to 16 residues. V was clipped by 4 bases and J by 1 base; unmatched bases: 8. From germline, CDR1 is MGHRA and CDR2 YSYEKL. CDR3 sequence: CASSRNRDRSNTEAFF. The CDR3 region has the DNA TGCGCCAGCAGCCGGAACCGGGACAGGTCGAACACTGAAGCTTTCTTT.

The genes are TRBV4-2 and TRBJ2-7, with 10 bases lining up with TRBD2. Unmatched junction bases numbered 5, after V lost 1 base and J lost 2 bases. Germline CDR1 LGHNA, CDR2 YNFKEQ. CDR3 length: 16 amino acids. The chain's CDR3 is CASSQAEAGGPYEQYF. The CDR3 nucleotides are TGTGCCAGCAGCCAAGCCGAAGCGGGAGGGCCCTACGAGCAGTACTTC.

The J gene is TRBJ1-2, the V gene TRBV2; 8 nucleotides agree with TRBD1. CDR3 length equals 13 residues. The germline V gene encodes CDR1 SNHLY and CDR2 FYNNEI. Unmatched junction bases numbered 6, after V lost 8 bases and J lost 4 bases. Written as DNA, the CDR3 is TGTGCCAGCCTCGGACAGGGCCGCTATGGCTACACCTTC. This codes for CASLGQGRYGYTF.

V usage is TRBV11-1 and J usage is TRBJ2-7; D perhaps matches TRBD2 (5 bases). Germline V CDR1 and CDR2: SGHAT, FQDESV (reference sequence). V lost 0 bases and J 7 bases, leaving 10 bases between the germline ends. The CDR3 is 13 residues long. The CDR3 here is CASSLAGAREQYF. CDR3 coding DNA: TGTGCCAGCAGCTTAGCGGGAGCAAGGGAGCAGTACTTC.

The V gene is TRBV30, the J gene TRBJ1-5; D is uncertain. The CDR3 covers 13 residues. Germline CDR1 and CDR2: GTSNPN and SVGIG (reference sequence). The V and J ends lost 0 bases and 7 bases respectively, with 10 bases between them. This chain's CDR3 is CAWSVAGLQPQHF. CDR3 nucleotides: TGTGCCTGGAGTGTGGCGGGTTTACAGCCCCAGCATTTT.

The chain is built from TRBV3-1 (or the pseudogene TRBV3-2) and TRBJ2-7, with a weak D call TRBD2 (6 bases). V was shortened by 9 bases and J by 3 bases, with 15 bases between the two germline ends. The germline V gene encodes CDR1 LGHDT and CDR2 YNNKEL (reference sequence). CDR3 length: 13 amino acids. The CDR3 sequence: CARRRDFDYEQYF. For the CDR3, the DNA is TGTGCCAGACGCCGGGACTTTGACTACGAGCAGTACTTC.

CDR3 DNA: TGTGCCAGCAGCTCCCTAGCGGGTGACAGGCATGAGCAGTTCTTC. It codes for CASSSLAGDRHEQFF. V is TRBV7-8 and J is TRBJ2-1, with 8 bases identical to TRBD2. Trimming took 4 bases from V and 8 from J; bases not matched to a gene: 10. The germline V gene encodes CDR1 SGHVS and CDR2 FQNEAQ. The CDR3 has 15 amino acids. Looking up the rest from reference TRBV7-8 and TRBJ2-1 gives the full variable domain: GAGVSQSPRYKVAKRGQDVALRCDPISGHVSLFWYQQALGQGPEFLTYFQNEAQLDKSGLPSDRFFAERPEGSVSTLKIQRTQQEDSAVYLCASSSLAGDRHEQFFGPGTRLTVL.

J is TRBJ2-7 and V is TRBV9, with D hard to call. The CDR3 has 14 amino acids. The germline V gene encodes CDR1 SGDLS and CDR2 YYNGEE. V was clipped by 0 bases and J by 2 bases, with 9 bases between them. This chain's CDR3 is CASSVDLIAYEQYF. CDR3 bases: TGTGCCAGCAGCGTAGATCTGATAGCCTACGAGCAGTACTTC. The full variable domain, with the rest looked up from reference TRBV9 and TRBJ2-7, is DSGVTQTPKHLITATGQRVTLRCSPRSGDLSVYWYQQSLDQGLQFLIQYYNGEERAKGNILERFSAQQFPDLHSELNLSSLELGDSALYFCASSVDLIAYEQYFGPGTRLTVT.

This clone has a single count. V gene TRBV21-1 combines with J gene TRBJ2-5; the table gives TRBD2 as D, unverified against the DNA. TRBV21-1 is reported as a pseudogene. The CDR3 length is 16 residues. The CDR3 loop is CASSKVPFRGGETQYF. In DNA, the CDR3 is TGTGCCAGCAGCAAAGTCCCTTTTAGGGGGGGGGAGACCCAGTACTTC.

V usage is TRBV24-1 and J usage is TRBJ2-1, with TRBD2 identical over 14 bases. The V gene's germline CDR1 is KGHDR and CDR2 SFDVKD. Germline trimming cut 5 bases from V and 0 bases from J; bases unmatched to any gene: 8. CDR3 length: 19 residues. Here the CDR3 DNA reads TGTGCCACCAGTGGCGGACTAGCGGGAGGAATGAGCTCCTACAATGAGCAGTTCTTC. This encodes CATSGGLAGGMSSYNEQFF.

The chain is built from TRBV7-8 and TRBJ2-7; 8 bases are a match to TRBD1. Trimming at V came to 5 bases and at J to 1 base, leaving 10 bases not matched to a gene. Germline V gene sequence: CDR1 SGHVS, CDR2 FQNEAQ. This CDR3 region has 16 residues. CDR3: CASSDRTRDRSYEQYF. The DNA of the CDR3 is TGTGCCAGCAGCGACAGAACCCGGGACAGGTCCTACGAGCAGTACTTC.

This chain connects TRBV9 to TRBJ2-1, with 9 nucleotides matching TRBD2. Looked up from germline, CDR1 is SGDLS and CDR2 is YYNGEE. V gave up 3 bases and J gave up 6 bases; unmatched junction bases: 10. CDR3 length: 16 amino acids. CDR3 sequence reads: CASSATGTSLGNEQFF. DNA for the CDR3: TGTGCCAGCAGCGCCACCGGGACTAGCTTAGGCAATGAGCAGTTCTTC.

The chain joins TRBV6-1 to TRBJ1-2; unclear D gene. Trimming cost V 2 bases and J 2 bases, with 6 bases left between them. Germline V gene data show CDR1 as MNHNS and CDR2 as SASEGT. This CDR3 contains 13 residues. Here the CDR3 DNA reads TGTGCCAGCAGTGAAACAGAGAACTATGGCTACACCTTC. It encodes CASSETENYGYTF.

The chain joins TRBV7-9 to TRBJ1-6; 11 bases are a match to TRBD1. J gave up 2 bases and V 0 bases, and 6 bases lay outside the gene matches. CDR1 and CDR2 (germline): SEHNR, FQNEAQ (reference sequence). This CDR3 contains 19 residues. The CDR3 DNA is TGTGCCAGCAGCTTAGCGCCCGGACAGGGGGCAACCTATAATTCACCCCTCCACTTT. It specifies CASSLAPGQGATYNSPLHF.

This chain links TRBV9 with TRBJ2-1; D ambiguous. This CDR3 contains 15 residues. Germline V gene sequence: CDR1 SGDLS, CDR2 YYNGEE. Between the trimmed V and J ends, which lost 2 bases and 5 bases, there was a span of 14 bases. In nucleotides, the CDR3 is TGTGCCAGCAGCGTGGAAGGCCTAGACCACAATGAGCAGTTCTTC. This translates into CASSVEGLDHNEQFF.